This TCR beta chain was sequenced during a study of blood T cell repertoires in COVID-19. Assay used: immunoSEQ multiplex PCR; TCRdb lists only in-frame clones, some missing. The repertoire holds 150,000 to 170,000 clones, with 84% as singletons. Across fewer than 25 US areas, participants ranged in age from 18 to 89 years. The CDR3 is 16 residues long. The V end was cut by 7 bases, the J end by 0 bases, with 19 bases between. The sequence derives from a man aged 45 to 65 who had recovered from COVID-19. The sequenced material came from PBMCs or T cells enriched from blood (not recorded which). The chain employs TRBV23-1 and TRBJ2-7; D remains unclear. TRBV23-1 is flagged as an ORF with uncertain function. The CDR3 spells CASNPPKDPSSYEQYF. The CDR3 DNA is TGCGCCAGCAACCCTCCCAAAGATCCCAGCTCCTACGAGCAGTACTTC.